This is a list of T cell receptor beta chains from one sample in a study of T cells in Graves' hyperthyroidism and ophthalmopathy. From the multiplex PCR reads, TCRdb called clonotypes with MiXCR, one entry per CDR3 protein. The data show about 600,000 distinct CDR3 sequences, 16% seen once. Sequenced input: blood. Receptor source: a middle-aged woman with Graves' ophthalmopathy. The CDR3 runs from the conserved cysteine through the conserved F or W. D genes are given only for firm matches. Some rows have no size entry. The others give once, few or many, or a class for an expanded clone.

d_call,v_call,j_call,clone_size,cdr3_nt,cdr3_aa
TRBD2,TRBV2,TRBJ2-1,many,TGTGCCAGCAGGGGGAGACTAGCGGGTGGTGAGCAGTTCTTC,CASRGRLAGGEQFF
TRBD2,TRBV28,TRBJ2-7,many,TGTGCCAGCAGCACAGCCGGGACTAGTTCCCACGAGCAGTACTTC,CASSTAGTSSHEQYF
.,TRBV20-1,TRBJ1-1,.,TGCAGTGCTGAGGACAGAGTGAACACTGAAGCTTTCTTT,CSAEDRVNTEAFF
TRBD1,TRBV2,TRBJ2-1,many,TGTGCCAGCAGTGGTGGGACAGGGCGGTACAATGAGCAGTTCTTC,CASSGGTGRYNEQFF
.,TRBV20-1,TRBJ2-1,few,TGCAGTGCTAGCCGTTGGGGGGACAGTTACAATGAGCAGTTCTTC,CSASRWGDSYNEQFF
.,TRBV7-8,TRBJ1-1,many,TGTGCCAGCAGCCCCCGGCGAGGGTGGTTGGGTGAAGCTTTCTTT,CASSPRRGWLGEAFF
TRBD1,TRBV6-5,TRBJ2-7,.,TGTGCCAGCAGTTACAAAGGACAGGGTCTCTACAATGAGCAGTACTTC,CASSYKGQGLYNEQYF
.,TRBV30,TRBJ2-1,.,TGTGCCTGGGACAGGGGAACCGGGACTAGTGAGGATGAGCAGTTCTTC,CAWDRGTGTSEDEQFF
.,TRBV3-1,TRBJ1-4,many,TGTGCCAGCAGCCGTGTGTCCGGGAGTAGGGAAAAACTGTTTTTT,CASSRVSGSREKLFF
TRBD1,TRBV3-1,TRBJ1-5,many,TGTGCCAGCAGCCTATCAGGGACAGCTAGCAATCAGCCCCAGCATTTT,CASSLSGTASNQPQHF
TRBD2,TRBV10-3,TRBJ2-1,.,TGTGCCATCAGTGAGTGGGTAGCGGGGGTGTCAAATGAGCAGTTCTTC,CAISEWVAGVSNEQFF
.,TRBV20-1,TRBJ2-1,many,TGCAGTGCTCCCCGAATAGACCGCAATGAGCAGTTCTTC,CSAPRIDRNEQFF
.,TRBV5-1,TRBJ1-1,few,TGCGCCAGCAGCTTGAAGGCAGATACTGAAGCTTTCTTT,CASSLKADTEAFF
.,TRBV28,TRBJ2-1,.,TGTGCCAGCCACGGCAACAATGAGCAGTTCTTC,CASHGNNEQFF
.,TRBV20-1,TRBJ2-7,many,TGCAGTGTCAGAAAGGACTCCTACGAGCAGTACTTC,CSVRKDSYEQYF
TRBD1,TRBV11-2,TRBJ1-2,.,TGTGCCAGCAGCTCGGTGACAGGGGAGCCCTATGGCTACACCTTC,CASSSVTGEPYGYTF
TRBD2,TRBV28,TRBJ2-1,few,TGTGCCAGCAGTTTAGTCACAGCGGGAAACAATGAGCAGTTCTTC,CASSLVTAGNNEQFF
TRBD2,TRBV20-1,TRBJ2-1,many,TGCAGTGCTAGAGATGGGGCGGGAGACTTCAATGAGCAGTTCTTC,CSARDGAGDFNEQFF
.,TRBV19,TRBJ1-1,.,TGTGCCAGTATCGAGGCGAAGAACACTGAAGCTTTCTTT,CASIEAKNTEAFF
TRBD1,TRBV3-1,TRBJ1-1,many,TGTGCCAGCAGCCAAGATACAGGGGGCACTGAAGCTTTCTTT,CASSQDTGGTEAFF
.,TRBV7-2,TRBJ2-5,many,TGTGCCAGCAGCTCTCTGGTGGGGACCCCGCCTGGGACCCAGTACTTC,CASSSLVGTPPGTQYF
TRBD1,TRBV10-3,TRBJ2-3,.,TGTGCCATCACCAAGACAGGGGGGACAGATACGCAGTATTTT,CAITKTGGTDTQYF